This T cell receptor beta chain was found in a study of identical twins. The CDR3 is made up of 13 amino acids. V shed 5 bases and J shed 5 bases, with 10 bases lying between them. From germline, CDR1 is PRHDT and CDR2 FYEKMQ (reference sequence). Study-wide results and caveats: Excess low generation probability was seen in twin-shared out-of-frame alpha sequences. Within cord blood, abundant beta clonotypes carried fewer insertions, but memory repertoires showed no such trend. Conclusions rested on cross-sectional statistics rather than following the same donors.

TCRdb analysed the 5' RACE reads with MiXCR anew, one entry per CDR3 protein. Of 250,000 to 350,000 distinct CDR3 sequences in the sample, 7.5% to 9.5% were seen once. In regard to this clonotype: The antigen is not known.

These records were also assigned to another study, of yellow fever vaccine responses in identical twins.

The chain employs TRBV13 and TRBJ1-5, with a possible D match to TRBD1 (5 bases). The material sequenced was CD8+ T cells sorted from blood. The receptor was derived from a woman under 30 in good health. CDR3 coding DNA: TGTGCCAGCAGCCCTGCGGGGGATCAGCCCCAGCATTTT. Its protein is CASSPAGDQPQHF.